The 23 T cell receptor beta chains listed next were all sequenced from one sample in a study of blood T cell repertoires in COVID-19. Some clones are missing from TCRdb's copy, which holds only in-frame ones; the method was immunoSEQ multiplex PCR. The sample includes about 260,000 clones, approximately 86% of them seen just once. Sequences were obtained from peripheral blood. These receptors were collected from a human donor in a cohort sampled during active COVID-19.

The genes are TRBV6-1 and TRBJ1-1; D not certain. The CDR3 totals 16 residues. Trimming stripped 3 bases from V and 2 bases from J, with 16 bases between. Germline V gene data show CDR1 as MNHNS and CDR2 as SASEGT. The CDR3 is CASSEWTPSRNTEAFF. Here the CDR3 DNA reads TGTGCCAGCAGTGAGTGGACTCCATCTCGAAACACTGAAGCTTTCTTT.

V gene TRBV18 combines with J gene TRBJ1-1, with D possibly TRBD1 on 5 matching bases. Deletions cut 8 bases from V and 3 bases from J, with 13 bases between. Germline lookup yields CDR1 KGHSH and CDR2 LQKENI. The CDR3 extends over 13 amino acids. CDR3 bases: TGTGCCAGCAACATTGGGGCCGACACTGAAGCTTTCTTT. Protein: CASNIGADTEAFF.

The J gene is TRBJ2-5, the V gene TRBV10-1; a weak D match, TRBD1 (5 bases). This CDR3 has 14 amino acids. Trimming cost V 2 bases and J 4 bases, with 11 bases left between them. The germline CDR1 and CDR2 sequences are WNHNN and SYGVQD (reference sequence). For the CDR3, the DNA is TGCGCCAGCAGTGAGGCCAGGGTTGGAGAGACCCAGTACTTC. This gives the protein CASSEARVGETQYF.

The chain uses TRBV9 and TRBJ2-7; 7 nucleotides match TRBD2. The CDR3 consists of 13 residues. V lost 3 bases, J lost 0 bases, and 0 bases stayed unmatched. Germline values: CDR1 SGDLS, CDR2 YYNGEE. CDR3 nucleotides: TGTGCCAGCAGCGGGACTAGCTCCTACGAGCAGTACTTC. It encodes CASSGTSSYEQYF.

V is TRBV9 and J is TRBJ1-1; 11 bases line up with TRBD1. The germline V gene encodes CDR1 SGDLS and CDR2 YYNGEE. The CDR3 covers 16 residues. Germline trimming cut 5 bases from V and 4 bases from J; bases unmatched to any gene: 10. CDR3 loop: CASSSGTGGGGTEAFF. In DNA, the CDR3 is TGTGCCAGCAGTTCCGGGACAGGGGGTGGCGGCACTGAAGCTTTCTTT.

The rearrangement uses TRBV19 and TRBJ2-7, with 7 bases identical to TRBD1. This CDR3 region has 13 residues. Germline V gene sequence: CDR1 LNHDA, CDR2 SQIVND (reference sequence). Trimming cost V 2 bases and J 4 bases; bases outside gene matches: 2. The CDR3 DNA reads TGTGCCAGTAGTATAACAGGGGTGTACGAGCAGTACTTC. Translation gives CASSITGVYEQYF.

The chain links TRBV9 to TRBJ1-1; 7 positions agree with TRBD1. J was trimmed by 0 bases and V by 2 bases; bases with no gene match: 10. The germline CDR1 and CDR2 sequences are SGDLS and YYNGEE. This CDR3 is 17 amino acids long. The CDR3 DNA reads as TGTGCCAGCAGCGTTCACCCAGGGGGTAGATTGAACACTGAAGCTTTCTTT. Its translation: CASSVHPGGRLNTEAFF. Drawing the rest from reference TRBV9 and TRBJ1-1, the complete variable domain is DSGVTQTPKHLITATGQRVTLRCSPRSGDLSVYWYQQSLDQGLQFLIQYYNGEERAKGNILERFSAQQFPDLHSELNLSSLELGDSALYFCASSVHPGGRLNTEAFFGQGTRLTVV.

The V and J genes are TRBV7-8 and TRBJ1-1, with 8 bases lining up with TRBD1. V lost 4 bases, J lost 4 bases, and 2 bases stayed unmatched. Germline V lookup: CDR1 SGHVS, CDR2 FQNEAQ. CDR3 length: 13 residues. Written as DNA, the CDR3 is TGTGCCAGCAGCTCAGGGGGCGTCACTGAAGCTTTCTTT. It codes for CASSSGGVTEAFF.

The J gene is TRBJ1-1, the V gene TRBV3-1 (or the pseudogene TRBV3-2); 7 bases align to TRBD1. CDR1 and CDR2 (germline): LGHDT, YNNKEL (reference sequence). The V and J ends lost 0 bases and 6 bases, in that order; junction bases with no gene match: 13. The CDR3 extends over 17 amino acids. DNA for the CDR3: TGTGCCAGCAGCCAAGAAGGGGCAGGGGGTAGCGGTTCTGAAGCTTTCTTT. Protein: CASSQEGAGGSGSEAFF.

The rearrangement joins TRBV19 to TRBJ1-5; D call uncertain. The CDR3 runs to 13 residues. CDR1 LNHDA and CDR2 SQIVND come from the germline V gene (reference sequence). The V gene lost 2 bases and the J gene lost 6 bases, with 8 bases spanning the gap. CDR3 DNA: TGTGCCAGTAGTATATCCCTTGTTCAGCCCCAGCATTTT. It is translated as CASSISLVQPQHF.

The chain carries TRBV4-3 and TRBJ1-6, with D possibly TRBD1 on 6 matching bases. The CDR3 totals 12 residues. CDR1 is LGHNA, CDR2 YSLEER, per germline. Trimming removed 4 bases from V and 15 bases from J, with 13 bases in between. The CDR3 region is CASSPDRSGLHF. The CDR3 DNA reads as TGCGCCAGCAGCCCTGACAGGTCGGGCCTCCACTTT.

In its sample, this clone was seen once. This chain joins TRBV7-9 and TRBJ2-5; 8 bases align to TRBD2. Trimming removed 5 bases from V and 4 bases from J; junction bases left unmatched: 6. Germline CDR1 is SEHNR and CDR2 is FQNEAQ (reference sequence). This CDR3 comprises 14 residues. CDR3 sequence: CASSTGGGSETQYF. CDR3 DNA: TGTGCCAGCAGCACGGGCGGGGGGTCAGAGACCCAGTACTTC. Full variable domain (remainder filled in from reference TRBV7-9 and TRBJ2-5): DTGVSQNPRHKITKRGQNVTFRCDPISEHNRLYWYRQTLGQGPEFLTYFQNEAQLEKSRLLSDRFSAERPKGSFSTLEIQRTEQGDSAMYLCASSTGGGSETQYFGPGTRLLVL.

This clone showed up just a few times. The chain combines TRBV19 with TRBJ2-7, with a tentative D call TRBD1 (6 bases). Between the trimmed V and J ends, which lost 10 bases and 6 bases, there was a span of 13 bases. This CDR3 is built from 11 residues. Germline V CDR1 and CDR2: LNHDA, SQIVND (reference sequence). The CDR3 DNA reads TGTGCCACTAAGGGGGTGGCCGAGCAGTACTTC. Protein product: CATKGVAEQYF.

The V call is TRBV9, the J call TRBJ1-6; 7 bases map to TRBD1. The CDR3 contains 13 residues. Trimming took 3 bases from V and 10 from J; bases not matched to a gene: 4. Per germline, CDR1 SGDLS and CDR2 YYNGEE. The CDR3 coding sequence is TGTGCCAGCAGCGCTCAGGGGGAATCACCCCTCCACTTT. Amino acids: CASSAQGESPLHF.

V gene TRBV11-3 combines with J gene TRBJ2-1, with D possibly matching TRBD1 (7 bases). CDR3 length: 15 amino acids. The V gene's germline CDR1 is SGHNT and CDR2 YENEEA. V was clipped by 5 bases and J by 2 bases, with 13 bases between them. The CDR3 region is CASSGGTAAYNEQFF. For the CDR3, the DNA is TGTGCCAGCAGCGGGGGGACAGCCGCCTACAATGAGCAGTTCTTC.

The chain carries TRBV2 and TRBJ2-7; TRBD1 agrees at 7 bases. Germline lookup yields CDR1 SNHLY and CDR2 FYNNEI. J gave up 6 bases and V 7 bases, and 12 bases lay outside the gene matches. This CDR3 comprises 14 residues. The CDR3 DNA is TGTGCCAGCACTACAGATCTACAGGGGATCGAGCAGTACTTC. Amino acids: CASTTDLQGIEQYF.

The chain joins TRBV12-5 to TRBJ2-2; 8 nucleotides line up with TRBD1. The CDR3 has 15 residues. Per the germline V gene, CDR1 is LGHNT and CDR2 is FRNRAP. V lost 4 bases, J lost 5 bases, and 6 bases stayed unmatched. The DNA of the CDR3 is TGTGCTAGTGGTTCAAGGACAGGGAGGACCGGGGAGCTGTTTTTT. Encoded protein: CASGSRTGRTGELFF.

The V and J genes are TRBV5-1 and TRBJ2-5; a possible D gene is TRBD2 (6 bases). V was cut by 4 bases and J by 4 bases, with 11 bases left in between. The CDR3 is made up of 13 amino acids. Germline CDR1 and CDR2: SGHRS and YFSETQ. The DNA for the CDR3 is TGCGCCAGCAGCAGGGACTCATCAGAGACCCAGTACTTC. Its translation is CASSRDSSETQYF.

This clone showed up just a few times. V usage is TRBV6-6 and J usage is TRBJ1-5; 7 positions agree with TRBD1. Germline-derived CDR1 and CDR2 are MNHNY and SVGAGI (reference sequence). The CDR3 has 13 residues. The trim removed 6 bases at V and 6 bases at J, leaving 5 bases unmatched. The CDR3 region has the DNA TGTGCCAGCAGAATTGGACAGGCTCAGCCCCAGCATTTT. Protein sequence: CASRIGQAQPQHF.

This chain uses TRBV28 with TRBJ2-7, with unresolved D. The CDR3 totals 14 residues. Trimming removed 4 bases at V and 4 bases at J, with 14 bases between. CDR1 is MDHEN, CDR2 SYDVKM, per germline. The CDR3 bases are TGTGCCAGCAGTTCTTGGCTTTCCTTTTACGAGCAGTACTTC. This gives the protein CASSSWLSFYEQYF.

On this clone itself: The sample contains more than one DNA sequence encoding this CDR3. The chain is built from TRBV5-1 and TRBJ1-1; a possible D gene is TRBD1 (5 bases). The length of the CDR3 is 14 residues. Germline assignment: CDR1 SGHRS and CDR2 YFSETQ. Trimming took off 0 bases at V and 1 base at J, with 7 bases between the two ends. This chain's CDR3 is CASSLGQKNTEAFF. The CDR3 DNA reads TGCGCCAGCAGCTTGGGACAGAAGAACACTGAAGCTTTCTTT.

This sequence joins TRBV18 and TRBJ2-3; maybe TRBD1 (5 bases). Germline V gene sequence: CDR1 KGHSH, CDR2 LQKENI. This CDR3 region has 14 residues. With 0 bases removed from V and 5 bases from J, the gap between germline ends came to 9 bases. In DNA, the CDR3 is TGTGCCAGCTCACCACCGACAGCTCGAGATACGCAGTATTTT. The encoded protein is CASSPPTARDTQYF.

The rearrangement joins TRBV30 to TRBJ1-5; 7 nucleotides line up with TRBD1. The V gene end was trimmed by 1 base and the J gene end by 1 base; junction bases not matched to a gene: 10. The CDR3 loop spans 17 amino acids. Germline values: CDR1 GTSNPN, CDR2 SVGIG (reference sequence). CDR3 amino acids: CAWSASLLQGSNQPQHF. For the CDR3, the DNA is TGTGCCTGGAGTGCTTCGCTACTACAGGGGAGCAATCAGCCCCAGCATTTT.